The source of this T cell receptor beta chain is a study of T cells in Graves' hyperthyroidism and ophthalmopathy. Amplified TCR beta CDR3 regions came from RNA transcripts. The study used the HTBI primer set for a first-round RT-PCR of the TCR CDR3. TCRdb called the multiplex PCR reads again in MiXCR, with one record for every CDR3 protein. The sample records a few hundred thousand distinct CDR3 sequences, about 16% being singletons. Uncontrolled infections, other autoimmune diseases, pregnancy or lactation led to exclusion of patients. Clinical symptoms, serum thyroxine and TRAb, thyroid ultrasound and orbital computed tomography together formed the diagnostic basis. PBMCs came from around 10 ml fresh peripheral blood. Broader study findings: In blood, most of the thyroid clonotypes expanded above 0.001 were also present.

This clonotype was counted ten times or more. Its target is unknown. Germline CDR1 and CDR2: ENHRY and SYGVKD. CDR3 size: 16 residues. Trimming pared 2 bases from V and 5 bases from J, leaving 16 bases between. The gene calls are TRBV10-3 and TRBJ2-1, with a tentative D call TRBD2 (6 bases). The sample comprised blood. The sequence was obtained from a man aged 35-49 years with Graves' hyperthyroidism. The CDR3 region has the DNA TGTGCCATCAGTGAGCAAGCGGGCCGGATGAACAATGAGCAGTTCTTC. The encoded protein is CAISEQAGRMNNEQFF.